One and the same sample provided the 10 T cell receptor beta chains below, sequenced in a study of follicular helper T cells after annual influenza vaccination (dated by TCRdb to about 2017). The library was produced with the immunoSEQ multiplex PCR assay. TCRdb limited this immuneACCESS table to in-frame rearrangements with V and J called. A share of clones is missing; checked studies link under half to unresolved V genes, and the rest is unexplained. For this sample the table gives 9,700 or so clones, of which about 86% were detected only once. The ten most abundant clones make up 0.45% to 0.65% of the sample. Explained via the paper, the time point label denotes: 2013-2014 season, 7 days after vaccination. The material sequenced was CXCR5- memory CD4+ T cells sorted from blood, taken 7 days after influenza vaccination. What this sample's cell subset or site label stands for: CXCR5- memory CD4 T cells. The receptors were sampled from an adult who received the influenza vaccine.

This rearrangement joins TRBV7-2 to TRBJ2-7; the D gene is possibly TRBD2 (6 bases). V gave up 5 bases and J gave up 3 bases, with 17 bases separating them. Germline lookup yields CDR1 SGHTA and CDR2 FQGNSA. The CDR3 has 15 amino acids. The CDR3 is CASSGIGLPNYEQYF. In DNA form, the CDR3 reads TGTGCCAGCAGCGGGATTGGACTACCTAACTACGAGCAGTACTTC.

This chain links TRBV7-8 with TRBJ2-1; the match to TRBD2 covers 7 bases. This CDR3 spans 14 amino acids. V was clipped by 3 bases and J by 9 bases; unmatched bases: 8. The germline V gene encodes CDR1 SGHVS and CDR2 FQNEAQ. The CDR3 is CASSLSGVAAEQFF. CDR3 sequence (DNA): TGTGCCAGCAGCTTGAGCGGGGTGGCTGCTGAGCAGTTCTTC.

The chain links TRBV7-2 to TRBJ2-7, with 8 bases fitting TRBD1. J lost 4 bases, V lost 1 base, and 3 bases had no gene match. CDR3 length: 14 residues. The germline gives CDR1 SGHTA, CDR2 FQGNSA. The CDR3: CASSLVRQGYEQYF. CDR3 coding DNA: TGTGCCAGCAGCTTAGTACGACAGGGGTACGAGCAGTACTTC.

This sequence joins TRBV7-8 and TRBJ1-5; D perhaps matches TRBD1 (5 bases). The germline V and J ends were trimmed by 4 bases and 5 bases, with 15 bases remaining between them. The CDR3 runs to 15 residues. Germline loops: CDR1 SGHVS, CDR2 FQNEAQ. The CDR3 bases are TGTGCCAGCAGCTCACTTGGACATAAAGATCAGCCCCAGCATTTT. It encodes CASSSLGHKDQPQHF. The variable domain in full, completed from reference TRBV7-8 and TRBJ1-5, reads GAGVSQSPRYKVAKRGQDVALRCDPISGHVSLFWYQQALGQGPEFLTYFQNEAQLDKSGLPSDRFFAERPEGSVSTLKIQRTQQEDSAVYLCASSSLGHKDQPQHFGDGTRLSIL.

The chain joins TRBV6-5 to TRBJ2-3; 13 nucleotides line up with TRBD2. The length of the CDR3 is 15 residues. The V segment lost 5 bases and the J segment 3 bases; nucleotides outside the gene matches: 2. Germline V gives CDR1 MNHEY, CDR2 SVGAGI. CDR3: CASSRLAGGTDTQYF. The CDR3 DNA is TGTGCCAGCAGTCGACTAGCGGGAGGTACAGATACGCAGTATTTT.

The chain is built from TRBV7-2 and TRBJ1-1, with D perhaps matching TRBD1 (6 bases). CDR1 SGHTA and CDR2 FQGNSA come from the germline V gene. V lost 5 bases and J 2 bases, leaving 12 bases between the germline ends. The CDR3 sequence is 14 residues long. CDR3 loop: CASSPGGANTEAFF. The CDR3 DNA follows: TGTGCCAGCAGCCCGGGGGGGGCCAACACTGAAGCTTTCTTT.

This clone turned up a few times. This chain links TRBV9 with TRBJ2-7; 9 bases are a match to TRBD2. The CDR3 spans 16 residues. V was clipped by 0 bases and J by 7 bases; unmatched bases: 11. CDR1 and CDR2 (germline): SGDLS, YYNGEE. The CDR3 nucleotides are TGTGCCAGCAGCGTAGCTAAGATAGCGGGGGTAGGGGAGCAGTACTTC. This sequence encodes CASSVAKIAGVGEQYF.

CDR3 DNA: TGCAGCGTTGAAGGGACAGGGAGCTATGGCTACACCTTC. This codes for CSVEGTGSYGYTF. The J gene is TRBJ1-2, the V gene TRBV29-1; 8 bases are shared with TRBD1. CDR3 length: 13 amino acids. The germline V gene encodes CDR1 SQVTM and CDR2 ANQGSEA. V shed 1 base, J shed 4 bases, and the junction held 2 bases outside the gene matches.

This chain uses TRBV10-1 with TRBJ2-3; possibly TRBD1 or TRBD2 for D (6 bases each). Trimming pared 6 bases from V and 0 bases from J, leaving 22 bases between. Germline lookup yields CDR1 WNHNN and CDR2 SYGVQD (reference sequence). The CDR3 sequence is 18 residues long. The CDR3 region has the DNA TGCGCCAGCAGAGTCACTAGGAGGGGGGAACTAAGCACAGATACGCAGTATTTT. It yields the protein CASRVTRRGELSTDTQYF.

The chain carries TRBV19 and TRBJ2-2; tentatively, D is TRBD2 (5 bases). Trimming cost V 7 bases and J 6 bases, with 9 bases left between them. Germline V gene data show CDR1 as LNHDA and CDR2 as SQIVND (reference sequence). The CDR3 has 12 residues. The CDR3 region is CASTLGAGELFF. In nucleotides, the CDR3 is TGTGCCAGTACCCTCGGGGCCGGGGAGCTGTTTTTT.